This T cell receptor beta chain appears in the sequencing data of a study of cytotoxic CD8 clonotypes in ibrutinib-treated CLL. Between the trimmed V and J ends, which lost 2 bases and 1 base, there was a span of 5 bases. The CDR3 sequence is 14 residues long. The germline CDR1 and CDR2 sequences are SGHTA and FQGNSA. Assay used: immunoSEQ multiplex PCR; TCRdb lists only in-frame clones, some missing. The table includes 190,000 or so clones, approximately 68% detected once. Specimen: PBMCs, collected after 24 months of ibrutinib treatment. The rearrangement links TRBV7-2 to TRBJ2-2; D ambiguous. The clonotype originates from a human donor with chronic lymphocytic leukemia. In nucleotides, the CDR3 is TGTGCCAGCAGCTTACGGCGGAACACCGGGGAGCTGTTTTTT. It specifies CASSLRRNTGELFF.